The 21 T cell receptor beta chains reported below all come from one sample, sequenced in a study of blood T cell repertoires in COVID-19. Measured with immunoSEQ multiplex PCR; TCRdb has only the in-frame clones, and not every one. The sample lists a few hundred thousand clones, about four fifths occurring once. The sequencing sample was made of PBMCs or T cells enriched from blood (not recorded which). The origin of the receptors is a woman in her sixties or seventies who had recovered from COVID-19.

V and J are TRBV5-1 and TRBJ2-2, with a weak D call TRBD2 (6 bases). The CDR3 is 15 residues long. The V end lost 5 bases, the J end lost 0 bases, and 11 bases lay between the germline ends. From germline, CDR1 is SGHRS and CDR2 YFSETQ. DNA for the CDR3: TGCGCCAGCAGGGGAGGCAGCGCGAACACCGGGGAGCTGTTTTTT. Encoded protein: CASRGGSANTGELFF.

The chain is built from TRBV10-3 and TRBJ2-5, with D maybe TRBD1 (6 bases). The V gene lost 2 bases and the J gene lost 2 bases, with 12 bases spanning the gap. CDR3 length: 15 amino acids. In germline, CDR1 is ENHRY, CDR2 SYGVKD. CDR3 sequence: CAISERGGQQETQYF. For the CDR3, the DNA is TGTGCCATCAGTGAGAGAGGGGGTCAGCAAGAGACCCAGTACTTC.

This sequence joins TRBV6-5 and TRBJ1-1; maybe TRBD1 (5 bases). This CDR3 contains 15 residues. CDR1 MNHEY and CDR2 SVGAGI come from the germline V gene. Deletions cut 2 bases from V and 5 bases from J, with 15 bases between. As DNA, the CDR3 is TGTGCCAGCAGTTACCTTCAGGGCAGGATGACTGAAGCTTTCTTT. This codes for CASSYLQGRMTEAFF.

This sequence joins TRBV2 and TRBJ1-5; 8 bases map to TRBD1. The junction had 7 bases not matched to a gene; V was cut back by 8 bases and J by 4 bases. The germline V gene encodes CDR1 SNHLY and CDR2 FYNNEI. The CDR3 sequence is 14 residues long. The CDR3 here is CASSGTGGNQPQHF. Here the CDR3 DNA reads TGTGCCAGCTCCGGGACAGGAGGGAATCAGCCCCAGCATTTT.

The V and J genes are TRBV6-5 and TRBJ2-5; D gene uncertain. The V and J ends lost 0 bases and 1 base respectively, with 6 bases between them. Germline lookup yields CDR1 MNHEY and CDR2 SVGAGI. The length of the CDR3 is 14 residues. CDR3 sequence reads: CASSYSVVQETQYF. In DNA, the CDR3 is TGTGCCAGCAGTTACTCGGTAGTCCAAGAGACCCAGTACTTC.

This clone was recorded at least ten times. The chain recombines TRBV7-9 with TRBJ1-1; D remains unclear. The CDR3 covers 14 residues. Germline CDR1 reads SEHNR; CDR2 reads FQNEAQ (reference sequence). Trimming left V 1 base short and J 1 base short, with 7 bases between. CDR3: CASSLDGTNTEAFF. The CDR3 bases are TGTGCCAGCAGCTTAGACGGTACGAACACTGAAGCTTTCTTT.

This clone was recorded only once. The chain has TRBV27 and TRBJ2-5; no definite D call. This CDR3 is 12 amino acids long. The ends were cut back, 3 bases at V and 4 bases at J, with 6 bases in the middle. The germline V gene encodes CDR1 MNHEY and CDR2 SMNVEV (reference sequence). The CDR3 DNA reads TGTGCCAGCAGTTTCATCGGAGAGACCCAGTACTTC. The encoded protein is CASSFIGETQYF.

This chain links TRBV7-3 with TRBJ2-5; D may be TRBD1 (5 bases). Trimming shortened V by 0 bases and J by 4 bases, and 12 bases separated the two germline ends. This CDR3 comprises 15 residues. The germline V gene encodes CDR1 SGHTA and CDR2 FQGTGA. CDR3 in amino acids: CASSLTPGFGETQYF. The DNA for the CDR3 is TGTGCCAGCAGCTTAACGCCAGGGTTCGGAGAGACCCAGTACTTC. Combining the CDR3 with reference TRBV7-3 and TRBJ2-5 gives the whole variable domain GAGVSQTPSNKVTEKGKYVELRCDPISGHTALYWYRQSLGQGPEFLIYFQGTGAADDSGLPNDRFFAVRPEGSVSTLKIQRTERGDSAVYLCASSLTPGFGETQYFGPGTRLLVL.

V and J are TRBV9 and TRBJ2-2, with 9 positions matching TRBD2. The germline CDR1 and CDR2 sequences are SGDLS and YYNGEE. CDR3 length: 15 residues. Losses at the gene ends were 0 bases for V and 8 bases for J; bases not matched to a gene: 5. Written as DNA, the CDR3 is TGTGCCAGCAGCGTAGTGGCTAGCGGGGCGGGGGAGCTGTTTTTT. It encodes CASSVVASGAGELFF.

Here the CDR3 DNA reads TGTGCCACCAGTGAAGGGACAGGGGCGAACACCGGGGAGCTGTTTTTT. Its protein is CATSEGTGANTGELFF. The chain uses TRBV24-1 and TRBJ2-2; TRBD1 agrees at 10 bases. The V segment lost 4 bases and the J segment 0 bases; nucleotides outside the gene matches: 1. Germline V lookup: CDR1 KGHDR, CDR2 SFDVKD. CDR3 length: 16 residues.

The chain is built from TRBV4-2 and TRBJ2-3, with D possibly being TRBD1 (11 bases). This CDR3 has 17 amino acids. Germline CDR1 reads LGHNA; CDR2 reads YNFKEQ. Trimming removed 5 bases from V and 7 bases from J, with 25 bases in between. The CDR3 is CASSSGGDRGTQNTQYF. The CDR3 region has the DNA TGTGCCAGCAGCAGCGGGGGGGACAGGGGGACACAGAATACGCAGTATTTT.

The gene calls are TRBV29-1 and TRBJ1-3; D possibly corresponds to TRBD1 (6 bases). V lost 4 bases and J lost 4, with 11 bases in between. Germline V gene data show CDR1 as SQVTM and CDR2 as ANQGSEA. The CDR3 is made up of 13 amino acids. The CDR3 here is CSVASGVGNTIYF. The CDR3 DNA follows: TGCAGCGTTGCCTCAGGGGTAGGAAACACCATATATTTT.

The chain joins TRBV18 to TRBJ1-4; D not certain. The CDR3 sequence is 13 residues long. Trimming shortened V by 5 bases and J by 2 bases, and 6 bases separated the two germline ends. Germline CDR1 and CDR2: KGHSH and LQKENI. In nucleotides, the CDR3 is TGTGCCAGCTCAGCGATCACTAATGAAAAACTGTTTTTT. Encoded protein: CASSAITNEKLFF.

CDR3 nucleotide sequence: TGCGCCAGCAGCCAAGATCGCCAGGGAAGCAATCAGCCCCAGCATTTT. Its translation is CASSQDRQGSNQPQHF. The chain combines TRBV4-3 with TRBJ1-5; D is possibly TRBD1 (5 bases). From germline, CDR1 is LGHNA and CDR2 YSLEER. V was pared by 0 bases and J by 1 base, with 10 bases between. There are 16 residues in the CDR3.

The chain uses TRBV5-1 and TRBJ1-1, with a weak D call TRBD1 (6 bases). Germline values: CDR1 SGHRS, CDR2 YFSETQ. This CDR3 is 13 amino acids long. Trimming removed 0 bases from V and 4 bases from J, with 7 bases in between. CDR3 DNA sequence: TGCGCCAGCAGCTTGGACAGGGCCACTGAAGCTTTCTTT. This translates into CASSLDRATEAFF.

This clone was counted once. The chain employs TRBV6-2 or TRBV6-3 and TRBJ2-1; no clear D. CDR1 is MNHEY and CDR2 is SVGEGT in the germline V gene. Trimming shortened V by 2 bases and J by 9 bases, and 8 bases separated the two germline ends. The CDR3 runs to 12 residues. The CDR3 reads CASSYRSTEQFF. The CDR3, as DNA: TGTGCCAGCAGTTACAGGAGCACTGAGCAGTTCTTC.

V is TRBV19 and J is TRBJ1-1; TRBD1 aligns across 7 bases. V was pared by 4 bases and J by 1 base, with 9 bases of the junction left unmatched. This CDR3 comprises 16 residues. Germline V gene lookup returns CDR1 LNHDA and CDR2 SQIVND (reference sequence). The DNA for the CDR3 is TGTGCCAGTAGTAAATGGGACAGACGATCGAACACTGAAGCTTTCTTT. As protein: CASSKWDRRSNTEAFF. The full variable domain, in which reference TRBV19 and TRBJ1-1 provide the parts outside the CDR3, is DGGITQSPKYLFRKEGQNVTLSCEQNLNHDAMYWYRQDPGQGLRLIYYSQIVNDFQKGDIAEGYSVSREKKESFPLTVTSAQKNPTAFYLCASSKWDRRSNTEAFFGQGTRLTVV.

The rearrangement joins TRBV4-1 to TRBJ1-1, with TRBD1 matching 9 bases. CDR3 length: 18 amino acids. Germline loops: CDR1 MGHRA, CDR2 YSYEKL. Germline trimming cut 0 bases from V and 0 bases from J; bases unmatched to any gene: 8. The CDR3 region has the DNA TGCGCCAGCAGCCAAGAAACGAACAGGGGGCGAGTGAACACTGAAGCTTTCTTT. Its protein is CASSQETNRGRVNTEAFF.

The count of this clone is one. The CDR3 region is CASGASGFYEQYF. DNA of the CDR3: TGCGCCAGTGGGGCTAGCGGGTTCTACGAGCAGTACTTC. The chain employs TRBV10-2 and TRBJ2-7; 8 bases match TRBD2. In germline, CDR1 is WSHSY, CDR2 SAAADI. CDR3 length equals 13 residues. Unmatched junction bases numbered 7, after V lost 9 bases and J lost 3 bases.

In this sample, this clone turned up a few times. The gene calls are TRBV18 and TRBJ1-1; D is possibly TRBD1 (6 bases). This CDR3 is 14 amino acids long. Germline V gives CDR1 KGHSH, CDR2 LQKENI. The V gene lost 4 bases and the J gene lost 4 bases, with 13 bases spanning the gap. In nucleotides, the CDR3 is TGTGCCAGCTCACTAACGGGAGGGGGCACTGAAGCTTTCTTT. It specifies CASSLTGGGTEAFF.

This sequence joins TRBV6-5 and TRBJ1-2; TRBD1 matches at 7 bases. Germline assignment: CDR1 MNHEY and CDR2 SVGAGI. V trimming: 5 bases; J trimming: 2 bases; junction bases outside the gene matches: 8. This CDR3 has 15 amino acids. CDR3 region: CASSQTSTGNYGYTF. The CDR3 nucleotides read TGTGCCAGCAGTCAGACCTCGACAGGGAACTATGGCTACACCTTC.